The 17 T cell receptor beta chains below were found in one sample sequenced in a study of blood T cell repertoires in COVID-19. The protocol was immunoSEQ multiplex PCR, while the TCRdb copy is restricted to in-frame clones and leaves out a portion. The table includes around 190,000 clones, 83% detected once. The sequenced sample was peripheral blood. Receptor source: a human donor in a cohort sampled during active COVID-19.

V gene TRBV19 combines with J gene TRBJ1-5; 9 bases line up with TRBD1. CDR1 and CDR2 (germline): LNHDA, SQIVND (reference sequence). The CDR3 contains 17 residues. The V gene end was trimmed by 6 bases and the J gene end by 4 bases; junction bases not matched to a gene: 13. The CDR3 DNA follows: TGTGCCAGTAGCCAACCCCGGGACAGGGCGGGGAATCAGCCCCAGCATTTT. This gives the protein CASSQPRDRAGNQPQHF.

This chain joins TRBV28 and TRBJ1-5; D remains unclear. This CDR3 contains 15 residues. The V end lost 5 bases, the J end lost 0 bases, and 11 bases lay between the germline ends. In germline, CDR1 is MDHEN, CDR2 SYDVKM. In nucleotides, the CDR3 is TGTGCCAGCAGTCCACCTACGGGTAGCAATCAGCCCCAGCATTTT. Amino acids: CASSPPTGSNQPQHF.

The V and J genes are TRBV25-1 and TRBJ2-3; perhaps TRBD1 as D (6 bases). V was pared by 8 bases and J by 0 bases, with 15 bases between. Germline-derived CDR1 and CDR2 are MGHDK and SYGVNS. The CDR3 contains 15 residues. In DNA form, the CDR3 reads TGTGCCAGCTCTCCAGGACAGACCAGCACAGATACGCAGTATTTT. Translating it yields CASSPGQTSTDTQYF. Together with reference TRBV25-1 and TRBJ2-3, the CDR3 gives the full variable domain: EADIYQTPRYLVIGTGKKITLECSQTMGHDKMYWYQQDPGMELHLIHYSYGVNSTEKGDLSSESTVSRIRTEHFPLTLESARPSHTSQYLCASSPGQTSTDTQYFGPGTRLTVL.

Points on this clone: Distinct nucleotide sequences in the sample also encode this CDR3. This chain links TRBV28 with TRBJ2-7; 14 bases are a match to TRBD2. Germline V gene sequence: CDR1 MDHEN, CDR2 SYDVKM. The CDR3 spans 15 residues. J lost 2 bases, V lost 6 bases, and 3 bases had no gene match. The CDR3 region is CASSPGLAGAYEQYF. Written as DNA, the CDR3 is TGTGCCAGCAGCCCGGGACTAGCGGGAGCCTACGAGCAGTACTTC.

This clone appeared a single time. This chain's CDR3 is CASSQGHLGYYGYTF. CDR3 nucleotides: TGTGCCAGCAGCCAGGGACACCTGGGGTACTATGGCTACACCTTC. The chain combines TRBV5-5 with TRBJ1-2; the D gene is possibly TRBD1 (6 bases). This CDR3 region has 15 residues. Trimming shortened V by 4 bases and J by 3 bases, and 16 bases separated the two germline ends. The germline gives CDR1 SGHKS, CDR2 YYEKEE (reference sequence).

Only one count was recorded for this clone. The genes are TRBV3-1 (or the pseudogene TRBV3-2) and TRBJ2-1; 12 bases map to TRBD2. The germline V gene encodes CDR1 LGHDT and CDR2 YNNKEL (reference sequence). V lost 4 bases, J lost 5 bases, and 0 bases stayed unmatched. The CDR3 spans 14 residues. The CDR3 DNA follows: TGTGCCAGCAGCCGACTAGCGGGGGACAATGAGCAGTTCTTC. This gives the protein CASSRLAGDNEQFF.

This chain connects TRBV5-1 to TRBJ1-4; TRBD1 matches 8 bases. The CDR3 contains 18 residues. From germline, CDR1 is SGHRS and CDR2 YFSETQ. V trimming: 4 bases; J trimming: 2 bases; junction bases outside the gene matches: 13. The CDR3, as DNA: TGCGCCAGCAGCCCCGGAAGGACAGGGATTCCCACTAATGAAAAACTGTTTTTT. Protein: CASSPGRTGIPTNEKLFF.

A single count supports this clone. The V and J genes are TRBV5-6 and TRBJ1-2; D ambiguous. CDR3 length: 12 residues. V was pared by 0 bases and J by 7 bases, with 7 bases between. Germline CDR1 is SGHDT and CDR2 is YYEEEE. The CDR3 is CASSLGEFGYTF. CDR3 DNA: TGTGCCAGCAGCTTGGGGGAGTTTGGCTACACCTTC.

The chain couples TRBV7-9 to TRBJ2-7; possibly TRBD2 for D (6 bases). CDR1 SEHNR and CDR2 FQNEAQ come from the germline V gene (reference sequence). The CDR3 sequence is 16 residues long. V shed 0 bases and J shed 0 bases, with 12 bases lying between them. The CDR3 here is CASSLASGLTSYEQYF. The CDR3 nucleotides read TGTGCCAGCAGCTTAGCGTCGGGACTCACCTCCTACGAGCAGTACTTC.

V is TRBV6-4 and J is TRBJ2-7; tentative D call: TRBD1 (6 bases). The CDR3 runs to 18 residues. V lost 6 bases and J 5 bases, leaving 29 bases between the germline ends. Looked up from germline, CDR1 is MRHNA and CDR2 is SNTAGT. This CDR3 is CASRGAVVGRSTLDEQYF. For the CDR3, the DNA is TGTGCCAGCAGGGGGGCAGTAGTAGGTCGGAGTACTCTCGACGAGCAGTACTTC.

The gene calls are TRBV18 and TRBJ2-5; maybe TRBD1 (6 bases). CDR3 size: 13 residues. Trimming removed 1 base from V and 4 bases from J, with 7 bases in between. CDR1 is KGHSH and CDR2 is LQKENI in the germline V gene. CDR3 region: CASSPQTGETQYF. CDR3 in DNA: TGTGCCAGCTCACCACAGACAGGAGAGACCCAGTACTTC.

The rearrangement links TRBV28 to TRBJ2-1; weak D call: TRBD2 (5 bases). The CDR3 runs 15 residues. CDR1 is MDHEN and CDR2 is SYDVKM in the germline V gene. Trimming took 5 bases from V and 4 from J, leaving 15 bases between them. The DNA of the CDR3 is TGTGCCAGCAGTCTATCCTCGAGCGGTTACAATGAGCAGTTCTTC. It translates to CASSLSSSGYNEQFF.

This sequence joins TRBV6-2 or TRBV6-3 and TRBJ1-5, with D possibly being TRBD1 (6 bases). CDR1 and CDR2 (germline): MNHEY, SVGEGT. CDR3 length equals 12 residues. V dropped 5 bases and J dropped 4 bases, with 6 bases sitting between them. The CDR3 region is CASSTGNQPQHF. CDR3 in DNA: TGTGCCAGCAGTACAGGGAATCAGCCCCAGCATTTT.

The rearrangement joins TRBV10-3 to TRBJ2-1; perhaps TRBD2 as D (5 bases). Trimming took off 5 bases at V and 0 bases at J, with 8 bases between the two ends. Germline lookup yields CDR1 ENHRY and CDR2 SYGVKD. CDR3 size: 14 residues. The CDR3 sequence: CAISTGSSYNEQFF. The CDR3 DNA follows: TGTGCCATCAGTACGGGGAGCTCCTACAATGAGCAGTTCTTC.

This clone was detected once. The chain carries TRBV10-3 and TRBJ2-7; D gene unclear. The CDR3 totals 12 residues. The V and J ends lost 5 bases and 2 bases respectively, with 7 bases between them. Germline CDR1 is ENHRY and CDR2 is SYGVKD. CDR3 coding DNA: TGTGCCATCAGTCCTAAACCCTACGAGCAGTACTTC. Its translation: CAISPKPYEQYF.

The J gene is TRBJ1-6, the V gene TRBV27, with 9 positions matching TRBD1. Germline V gives CDR1 MNHEY, CDR2 SMNVEV (reference sequence). V lost 4 bases to trimming and J lost 8 bases; unmatched junction nucleotides: 6. This CDR3 has 15 amino acids. CDR3 amino acids: CASSSLGQGHSPLHF. The DNA of the CDR3 is TGTGCCAGCAGTTCGTTGGGACAGGGACATTCACCCCTCCACTTT.

The chain has TRBV24-1 and TRBJ2-3; 9 bases map to TRBD2. V shed 4 bases and J 5 bases; nucleotides not matched to a gene: 12. The CDR3 is 17 residues long. The V gene's germline CDR1 is KGHDR and CDR2 SFDVKD. The CDR3 sequence: CATSDLFQRGAIDTQYF. In DNA form, the CDR3 reads TGTGCCACCAGTGACCTCTTCCAGCGGGGGGCAATAGATACGCAGTATTTT.